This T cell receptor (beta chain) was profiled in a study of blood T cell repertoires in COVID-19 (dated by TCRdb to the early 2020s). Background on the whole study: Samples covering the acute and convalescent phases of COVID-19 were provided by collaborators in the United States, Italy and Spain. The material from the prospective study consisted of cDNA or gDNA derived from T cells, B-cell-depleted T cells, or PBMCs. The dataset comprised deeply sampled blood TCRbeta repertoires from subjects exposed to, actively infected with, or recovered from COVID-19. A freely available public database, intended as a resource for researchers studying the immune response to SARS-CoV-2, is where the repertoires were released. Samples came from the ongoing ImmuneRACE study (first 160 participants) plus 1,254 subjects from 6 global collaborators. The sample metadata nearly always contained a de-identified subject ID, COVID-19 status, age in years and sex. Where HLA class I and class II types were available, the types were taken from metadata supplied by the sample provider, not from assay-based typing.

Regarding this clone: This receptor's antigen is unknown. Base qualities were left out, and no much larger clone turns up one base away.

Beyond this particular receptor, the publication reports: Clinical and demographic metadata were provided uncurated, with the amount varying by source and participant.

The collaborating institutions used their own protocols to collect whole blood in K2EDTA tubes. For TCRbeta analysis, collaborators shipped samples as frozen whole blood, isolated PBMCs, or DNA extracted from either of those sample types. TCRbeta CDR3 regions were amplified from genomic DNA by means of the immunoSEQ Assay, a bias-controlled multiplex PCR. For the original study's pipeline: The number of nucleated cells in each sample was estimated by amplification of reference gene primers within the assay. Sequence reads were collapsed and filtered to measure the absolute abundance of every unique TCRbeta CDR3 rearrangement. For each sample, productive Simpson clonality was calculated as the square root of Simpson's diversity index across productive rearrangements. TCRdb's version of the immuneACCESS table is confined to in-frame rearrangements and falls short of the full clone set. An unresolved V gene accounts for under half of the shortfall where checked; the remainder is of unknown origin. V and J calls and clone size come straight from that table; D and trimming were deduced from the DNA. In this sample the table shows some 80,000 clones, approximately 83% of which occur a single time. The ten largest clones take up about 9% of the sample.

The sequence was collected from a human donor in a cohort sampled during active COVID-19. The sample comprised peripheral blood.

The sequence in DNA is TGTGCCAGCCCTTCGGGGGGGGGCGGGTACAATGAGCAGTTCTTC. The encoded protein is CASPSGGGGYNEQFF. The rearrangement combines TRBV28 with TRBJ2-1; 8 central nucleotides agree with TRBD2. Trimming leaves V shorter by 8 bases and J shorter by 4 bases, with the junction holding 10 bases beyond the gene matches. The germline V gene encodes CDR1 MDHEN and CDR2 SYDVKM. The CDR3 sequence holds 15 residues, the cysteine and phenylalanine included. Only CDR3 DNA is held: 45 bases, read in frame from base 1.